The source of this T cell receptor (beta chain) is a study of blood T cell repertoires in COVID-19. Study background: Specimens from acute and convalescent COVID-19 originated in the United States, Italy and Spain. From T cells, B-cell-depleted T cells, or PBMCs came the material, which was cDNA or gDNA.

Here immunoSEQ multiplex PCR was the method, and the copy in TCRdb shows in-frame clones only, minus some. The table lists about 240,000 clones, approximately 87% of them singletons. The CDR3 consists of 15 residues. Germline lookup yields CDR1 SGHKS and CDR2 YYEKEE (reference sequence). V lost 0 bases, J lost 5 bases, and 14 bases lay in between. This clone was detected once. Sequencing was done on a sample of peripheral blood. The receptor comes from a man in his 60s with acute or convalescent COVID-19. The chain employs TRBV5-5 and TRBJ1-2; perhaps TRBD1 as D (5 bases). CDR3 sequence (DNA): TGTGCCAGCAGCTTGGAGGGGACCCGGGAGTATGGCTACACCTTC. It translates to CASSLEGTREYGYTF.